This T cell receptor (beta chain) was found in a study of cytomegalovirus exposure and HLA in healthy donors. The germline CDR1 and CDR2 sequences are MNHEY and SVGAGI. Trimming at V came to 0 bases and at J to 6 bases, leaving 7 bases not matched to a gene. CDR3 length: 15 residues. Concerning this clone: Its antigen is unidentified.

A multiplex PCR was run with 60 Vbeta primers and 13 Jbeta primers. Assay used: immunoSEQ multiplex PCR; TCRdb lists only in-frame clones, some missing. Among 150,000 to 200,000 clones, around three quarters were seen once, and the ten largest hold about 2.5%. Notes on the study in general: CMV antigen specificity of a few CMV-associated chains was confirmed in vitro. Whilst most TCR sequences proved rare, a subset of public TCRs occurred across many donors. Researchers counted around 160 TCR beta chains as cytomegalovirus-associated.

The specimen was PBMCs. This clonotype was obtained from a woman between 50 and 59 years old in good health and CMV-seronegative. V gene TRBV6-5 combines with J gene TRBJ1-2; 7 bases match TRBD1. CDR3 sequence reads: CASSYSYETGNGYTF. In DNA, the CDR3 is TGTGCCAGCAGTTACTCGTATGAGACAGGGAATGGCTACACCTTC.